Listed here are 18 T cell receptor beta chains from one sample, sequenced in a study of CD8+ T cells in alopecia areata. Extraction of RNA preceded its reverse transcription into cDNA, which served as the sequencing template. Using immunoSEQ multiplex PCR, the repertoire was profiled, and TCRdb retains in-frame clones only, with some absent. The sample yields roughly 200,000 clones, more than 60% seen once. Material: CD4+ T cells sorted from blood, obtained at week 0. Source of these receptors: a human donor with alopecia areata.

The chain carries TRBV29-1 and TRBJ2-5; no clear D gene. Trimming cost V 4 bases and J 5 bases, with 8 bases left between them. Germline V CDR1 and CDR2: SQVTM, ANQGSEA. This CDR3 region has 11 residues. CDR3 residues: CSVAYSETQYF. CDR3 DNA sequence: TGCAGCGTTGCTTACAGTGAGACCCAGTACTTC.

The V gene is TRBV5-1, the J gene TRBJ2-1; 11 positions agree with TRBD2. There are 16 residues in the CDR3. CDR1 SGHRS and CDR2 YFSETQ come from the germline V gene. V dropped 0 bases and J dropped 6; count of bases not matched to a gene: 5. In nucleotides, the CDR3 is TGCGCCAGCAGCTTGGCCGGGACTAGCGGCCTCAATGAGCAGTTCTTC. Translated: CASSLAGTSGLNEQFF.

The chain carries TRBV15 and TRBJ1-1; tentatively, D is TRBD1 (5 bases). The germline V gene has CDR1 LNHNV and CDR2 YYDKDF (reference sequence). Trimming removed 3 bases at V and 1 base at J, with 12 bases between. The CDR3 runs to 15 residues. The chain's CDR3 is CATSRETASNTEAFF. CDR3 DNA sequence: TGTGCCACCAGCAGGGAGACAGCTTCGAACACTGAAGCTTTCTTT.

This sequence joins TRBV6-5 and TRBJ1-2; 9 bases line up with TRBD1. The ends lost 5 bases at V and 7 bases at J; junction bases unmatched: 8. The CDR3 extends over 14 amino acids. Germline V gene data show CDR1 as MNHEY and CDR2 as SVGAGI. The CDR3 is CASSEHGDRAGYTF. In DNA, the CDR3 is TGTGCCAGCAGTGAACATGGGGACAGGGCTGGCTACACCTTC.

With respect to this clone: At one end the junction does not follow the germline gene, possibly because of a read error. The chain links TRBV11-2 to TRBJ1-1, with D perhaps matching TRBD1 (5 bases). Germline CDR1 reads SGHAT; CDR2 reads FQNNGV. This CDR3 is 15 amino acids long. CDR3 sequence (DNA): TGTGCCAGCAGCTCCCGGCCGGGCGGGGCGGGTTTAATAGTCTTT. It is translated as CASSSRPGGAGLIVF.

The J gene is TRBJ2-1, the V gene TRBV25-1, with no clear D. The CDR3 covers 12 residues. The V end was cut by 6 bases, the J end by 2 bases, with 5 bases between. Germline CDR1 and CDR2: MGHDK and SYGVNS. CDR3 residues: CASRGAYNEQFF. The CDR3 DNA follows: TGTGCCAGCAGGGGCGCCTACAATGAGCAGTTCTTC.

The rearrangement joins TRBV5-6 to TRBJ2-2, with D possibly TRBD1 on 6 matching bases. Germline V gene lookup returns CDR1 SGHDT and CDR2 YYEEEE. The CDR3 totals 17 residues. Trimming shortened V by 4 bases and J by 1 base, and 17 bases separated the two germline ends. The chain's CDR3 is CASSPSVGRGNTGELFF. CDR3 coding DNA: TGTGCCAGCAGCCCCTCGGTGGGCAGGGGGAACACCGGGGAGCTGTTTTTT. The full variable domain, completed using reference TRBV5-6 and TRBJ2-2, is DAGVTQSPTHLIKTRGQQVTLRCSPKSGHDTVSWYQQALGQGPQFIFQYYEEEERQRGNFPDRFSGHQFPNYSSELNVNALLLGDSALYLCASSPSVGRGNTGELFFGEGSRLTVL.

The chain employs TRBV15 and TRBJ1-2; possibly TRBD1 for D (5 bases). Trimming removed 6 bases from V and 2 bases from J, with 13 bases in between. The CDR3 runs to 14 residues. Germline V gene lookup returns CDR1 LNHNV and CDR2 YYDKDF (reference sequence). The CDR3 here is CATRYAGTNYGYTF. In DNA form, the CDR3 reads TGTGCCACCAGATACGCAGGGACCAACTATGGCTACACCTTC.

This clone has just a few counts. The chain carries TRBV19 and TRBJ1-1; D is unresolved. The CDR3 sequence is 12 residues long. Trimming cost V 6 bases and J 3 bases, with 8 bases left between them. The germline V gene encodes CDR1 LNHDA and CDR2 SQIVND (reference sequence). In DNA form, the CDR3 reads TGTGCCAGTAGCGTCCGGGACACTGAAGCTTTCTTT. Protein product: CASSVRDTEAFF.

The V gene is TRBV13, the J gene TRBJ2-1, with 10 positions matching TRBD2. CDR1 is PRHDT and CDR2 is FYEKMQ in the germline V gene (reference sequence). The ends lost 8 bases at V and 5 bases at J; junction bases unmatched: 9. The length of the CDR3 is 15 residues. DNA of the CDR3: TGTGCCAGCTCCCCGCTAGCGGGGGTTCACAATGAGCAGTTCTTC. Translated, it gives CASSPLAGVHNEQFF.

V and J are TRBV5-1 and TRBJ1-2, with 10 bases fitting TRBD1. The junction had 7 bases not matched to a gene; V was cut back by 4 bases and J by 7 bases. This CDR3 is 14 amino acids long. CDR1 and CDR2 from the germline V gene are SGHRS and YFSETQ. The DNA of the CDR3 is TGCGCCAGCAGCGAAGGACAGGGGGGTTCTGGCTACACCTTC. The encoded protein is CASSEGQGGSGYTF.

This clone was observed a few times. The chain is built from TRBV30 and TRBJ2-1; 7 bases are a match to TRBD1. Germline-derived CDR1 and CDR2 are GTSNPN and SVGIG (reference sequence). The J segment lost 10 bases and the V segment lost 5 bases, leaving 5 bases of the junction unmatched. The CDR3 is 11 amino acids. For the CDR3, the DNA is TGTGCCTGGCAGGACAGGAGGGAGCAGTTCTTC. Protein sequence: CAWQDRREQFF.

Only a few counts were recorded for this clone. The genes are TRBV4-1 and TRBJ1-5; D not certain. V was shortened by 1 base and J by 2 bases, with 12 bases between the two germline ends. The CDR3 has 16 residues. Germline lookup yields CDR1 MGHRA and CDR2 YSYEKL. The CDR3, as DNA: TGCGCCAGCAGCCAAGGGAGTGGAGGAGGCAATCAGCCCCAGCATTTT. This encodes CASSQGSGGGNQPQHF.

The chain links TRBV7-2 to TRBJ2-7; D assignment may be TRBD1 or TRBD2 (5 bases each). Germline V gives CDR1 SGHTA, CDR2 FQGNSA. V gave up 3 bases and J gave up 3 bases, with 15 bases separating them. CDR3 length equals 15 residues. As DNA, the CDR3 is TGTGCCAGCAGCTTGGGACCAGGTGGGATCTACGAGCAGTACTTC. It translates to CASSLGPGGIYEQYF.

CDR3 loop: CSGDNVSGNTIYF. The CDR3 nucleotides are TGCAGCGGAGATAACGTCTCTGGAAACACCATATATTTT. The chain couples TRBV29-1 to TRBJ1-3; unclear D gene. This CDR3 region has 13 residues. Trimming pared 7 bases from V and 0 bases from J, leaving 10 bases between. The germline V gene has CDR1 SQVTM and CDR2 ANQGSEA.

The chain recombines TRBV29-1 with TRBJ1-1; D is unclear. V dropped 4 bases and J dropped 1 base, with 7 bases sitting between them. This CDR3 has 12 residues. Looked up from germline, CDR1 is SQVTM and CDR2 is ANQGSEA. CDR3 amino acids: CSVGEENTEAFF. The CDR3 DNA is TGCAGCGTTGGCGAGGAGAACACTGAAGCTTTCTTT.

The chain recombines TRBV27 with TRBJ2-2; no firm D call. Trimming cost V 5 bases and J 6 bases, with 13 bases left between them. In germline, CDR1 is MNHEY, CDR2 SMNVEV (reference sequence). The CDR3 totals 14 residues. The CDR3 DNA reads TGTGCCAGCAGTCCCAACTGGGTTTCCGGGGAGCTGTTTTTT. Translation gives CASSPNWVSGELFF.

The genes are TRBV20-1 and TRBJ1-2, with 7 bases lining up with TRBD1. The trim removed 5 bases at V and 10 bases at J, leaving 7 bases unmatched. The CDR3 has 11 residues. Germline V lookup: CDR1 DFQATT, CDR2 SNEGSKA (reference sequence). CDR3 sequence reads: CSASGQADYTF. CDR3 nucleotides: TGCAGTGCTTCAGGACAGGCCGACTACACCTTC.